The 14 T cell receptor beta chains in this list originate from one sample, sequenced in a study of blood T cell repertoires in COVID-19 (dated by TCRdb to the early 2020s). Receptor amplification or capture employed the immunoSEQ multiplex PCR assay. TCRdb's version of the immuneACCESS table is confined to in-frame rearrangements and falls short of the full clone set. An unresolved V gene accounts for under half of the shortfall where checked; the remainder is of unknown origin. The sample contains 70,000 to 75,000 clones, roughly 80% of them found a single time. The top ten clonotypes cover roughly 4.8% of the sample. The sequencing input was peripheral blood. These receptors were obtained from a woman over 75 with active or convalescent COVID-19.

V gene TRBV30 combines with J gene TRBJ1-4, with D possibly TRBD1 on 5 matching bases. V was trimmed by 5 bases and J by 10 bases, leaving 20 bases between them. This CDR3 is built from 14 residues. Looked up from germline, CDR1 is GTSNPN and CDR2 is SVGIG (reference sequence). CDR3 nucleotide sequence: TGTGCCTGGGGAGCTTCAGGGCAGGAGGGAAAACTGTTTTTT. Translated: CAWGASGQEGKLFF.

In regard to this clone: The junction does not match germline at one end; this may be a read error. The chain's CDR3 is CSVEGTGINYGYTF. In nucleotides, the CDR3 is TGCAGCGTGGAAGGGACAGGGATTAACTATGGCTACACCTTC. The V call is TRBV29-1, the J call TRBJ1-2; 9 nucleotides line up with TRBD1. The CDR3 consists of 14 residues. Germline values: CDR1 SQVTM, CDR2 ANQGSEA.

The genes are TRBV5-5 and TRBJ1-1; TRBD1 might be the D (5 bases). This CDR3 is built from 16 residues. Germline V CDR1 and CDR2: SGHKS, YYEKEE (reference sequence). Trimming removed 2 bases at V and 4 bases at J, with 18 bases between. The CDR3 reads CASSFSLVTGLTEAFF. The CDR3 DNA reads as TGTGCCAGCAGCTTCAGTTTGGTTACAGGTCTCACTGAAGCTTTCTTT.

Here the CDR3 reads CASSELARANEKLFF. For the CDR3, the DNA is TGTGCCAGCAGTGAACTGGCACGAGCGAATGAAAAACTGTTTTTT. The chain combines TRBV2 with TRBJ1-4, with D unclear. The CDR3 runs to 15 residues. The V end lost 2 bases, the J end lost 5 bases, and 12 bases lay between the germline ends. CDR1 and CDR2 (germline): SNHLY, FYNNEI.

V is TRBV4-3 and J is TRBJ2-2, with 8 bases that match TRBD2. The CDR3 contains 17 residues. V gave up 0 bases and J gave up 0 bases; unmatched junction bases: 3. Germline CDR1 LGHNA, CDR2 YSLEER. The DNA for the CDR3 is TGCGCCAGCAGCCAAGATCGGGGGGGGACGAACACCGGGGAGCTGTTTTTT. Its translation is CASSQDRGGTNTGELFF.

The genes are TRBV3-1 (or the pseudogene TRBV3-2) and TRBJ2-3, with 12 bases identical to TRBD1. The CDR3 has 16 residues. Germline-derived CDR1 and CDR2 are LGHDT and YNNKEL (reference sequence). V lost 1 base to trimming and J lost 7 bases; unmatched junction nucleotides: 6. CDR3 protein: CASSQGGTGGAYTQYF. CDR3 DNA: TGTGCCAGCAGCCAAGGTGGGACAGGGGGCGCATATACGCAGTATTTT.

The chain combines TRBV28 with TRBJ2-4; 8 nucleotides match TRBD1. The CDR3 covers 11 residues. Germline V gene sequence: CDR1 MDHEN, CDR2 SYDVKM. V lost 6 bases, J lost 8 bases, and 0 bases stayed unmatched. The CDR3 spells CASRTGDIQYF. Here the CDR3 DNA reads TGTGCCAGCAGGACAGGGGACATTCAGTACTTC.

V usage is TRBV24-1 and J usage is TRBJ2-7; the D is unclear. CDR1 is KGHDR, CDR2 SFDVKD, per germline. The germline V and J ends were trimmed by 3 bases and 7 bases, with 21 bases remaining between them. The CDR3 contains 16 residues. The CDR3 region has the DNA TGTGCCACCAGTGATCCGAACGCCGGGTCGGATAGGGAGCAGTACTTC. Its protein is CATSDPNAGSDREQYF.

This rearrangement joins TRBV21-1 to TRBJ2-7; the table gives TRBD1 as D, unverified against the DNA. TRBV21-1 is a documented pseudogene. The CDR3 sequence is 15 residues long. CDR3 region: CASRPLKWANYEQYF. As DNA, the CDR3 is TGTGCCAGCAGGCCCCTCAAGTGGGCCAACTACGAGCAGTACTTC.

The chain joins TRBV5-4 to TRBJ1-2, with 7 bases that match TRBD1. From germline, CDR1 is SGHNT and CDR2 YYREEE (reference sequence). With 0 bases clipped from V and 4 bases from J, the junction kept 0 bases outside the gene matches. The CDR3 loop spans 13 amino acids. The DNA for the CDR3 is TGTGCCAGCAGCTTGGACAGGGGCTATGGCTACACCTTC. Translation gives CASSLDRGYGYTF. Supplemented by reference TRBV5-4 and TRBJ1-2, the full variable domain reads ETGVTQSPTHLIKTRGQQVTLRCSSQSGHNTVSWYQQALGQGPQFIFQYYREEENGRGNFPPRFSGLQFPNYSSELNVNALELDDSALYLCASSLDRGYGYTFGSGTRLTVV.

This chain uses TRBV25-1 with TRBJ1-3; D is ambiguous. The CDR3 has 13 amino acids. Trimming pared 3 bases from V and 0 bases from J, leaving 3 bases between. CDR1 and CDR2 (germline): MGHDK, SYGVNS. The DNA of the CDR3 is TGTGCCAGCAGTGACAGCTCTGGAAACACCATATATTTT. Translated: CASSDSSGNTIYF.

The V call is TRBV11-2, the J call TRBJ1-6; D is perhaps TRBD1 (6 bases). Germline V lookup: CDR1 SGHAT, CDR2 FQNNGV. The V gene lost 5 bases and the J gene lost 5 bases, with 19 bases spanning the gap. The CDR3 has 17 residues. The CDR3 region has the DNA TGTGCCAGCAGCGATCGCCTTACAACAGGGAATAATTCACCCCTCCACTTT. As protein: CASSDRLTTGNNSPLHF.

The chain combines TRBV18 with TRBJ2-3; 9 bases match TRBD2. The ends lost 1 base at V and 5 bases at J; junction bases unmatched: 10. Germline CDR1 reads KGHSH; CDR2 reads LQKENI. The CDR3 is made up of 17 amino acids. The CDR3 DNA reads as TGTGCCAGCTCACCACTCAATAGCGGGAGTGGTATAGATACGCAGTATTTT. This codes for CASSPLNSGSGIDTQYF.

The V call is TRBV5-1, the J call TRBJ1-4; D is perhaps TRBD1 (5 bases). Trimming took off 0 bases at V and 6 bases at J, with 9 bases between the two ends. Germline lookup yields CDR1 SGHRS and CDR2 YFSETQ. CDR3 length: 14 residues. In DNA, the CDR3 is TGCGCCAGCAGCTTGGGCGGCAGGGATGAAAAACTGTTTTTT. The encoded protein is CASSLGGRDEKLFF.